This TCR beta chain came from a study of blood T cell repertoires in COVID-19. Across the whole study: The analysed material was cDNA or gDNA that came from T cells, B-cell-depleted T cells, or PBMCs.

The CDR3 is 14 amino acids. Trimming pared 8 bases from V and 0 bases from J, leaving 11 bases between. Germline V gene sequence: CDR1 LNHDA, CDR2 SQIVND (reference sequence). Here immunoSEQ multiplex PCR was the method, and the copy in TCRdb shows in-frame clones only, minus some. The sample gives around 430,000 clones, 85% to 90% of which show up once; around 9.3% is in the top ten. Participants were aged roughly 18 to 89 years from about two dozen US areas. Clinical histories supplied by participants themselves formed the basis of cohort assignment. Two negative PCRs, clearance, or symptom resolution had been documented for recovered Cohort 3 donors. This clone appeared a single time.

The clonotype was recovered from a woman aged 45-60 years who had recovered from COVID-19. Sample: PBMCs or T cells enriched from blood (not recorded which). The genes are TRBV19 and TRBJ1-3; a possible D gene is TRBD1 (5 bases). The CDR3 is CASSTGVSGNTIYF. The CDR3 DNA sequence: TGTGCCAGTTCTACGGGGGTCTCTGGAAACACCATATATTTT.